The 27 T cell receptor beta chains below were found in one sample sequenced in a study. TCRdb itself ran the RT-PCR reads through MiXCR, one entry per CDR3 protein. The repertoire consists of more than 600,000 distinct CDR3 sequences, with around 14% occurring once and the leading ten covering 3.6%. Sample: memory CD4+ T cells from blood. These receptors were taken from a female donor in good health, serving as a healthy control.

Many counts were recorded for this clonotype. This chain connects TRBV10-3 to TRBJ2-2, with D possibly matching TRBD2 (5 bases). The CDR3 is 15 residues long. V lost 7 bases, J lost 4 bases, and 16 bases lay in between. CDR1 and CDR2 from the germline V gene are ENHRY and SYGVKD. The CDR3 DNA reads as TGTGCCATCAAAGCGGCGTCCTCGAGCACCGGGGAGCTGTTTTTT. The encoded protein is CAIKAASSSTGELFF.

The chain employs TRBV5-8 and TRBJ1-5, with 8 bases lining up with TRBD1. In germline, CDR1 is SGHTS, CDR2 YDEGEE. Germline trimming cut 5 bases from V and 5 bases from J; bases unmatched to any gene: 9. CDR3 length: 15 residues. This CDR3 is CASRTGQGVHQPQHF. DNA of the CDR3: TGTGCCAGCAGAACCGGACAGGGAGTACATCAGCCCCAGCATTTT.

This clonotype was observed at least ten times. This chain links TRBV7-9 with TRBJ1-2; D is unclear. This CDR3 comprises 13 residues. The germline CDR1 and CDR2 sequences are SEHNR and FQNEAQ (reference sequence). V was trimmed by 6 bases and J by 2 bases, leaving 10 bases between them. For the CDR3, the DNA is TGTGCCAGCAGTCATACAGAGAACTATGGCTACACCTTC. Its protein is CASSHTENYGYTF.

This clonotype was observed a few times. The CDR3 DNA reads TGTGCCACCAGCAGACAAGGGACAGGGGGCGAGGGCGAGCAGTACTTC. Its translation: CATSRQGTGGEGEQYF. The rearrangement uses TRBV15 and TRBJ2-7, with TRBD1 matching over 12 bases. Germline CDR1 and CDR2: LNHNV and YYDKDF (reference sequence). V shed 2 bases, J shed 6 bases, and the junction held 8 bases outside the gene matches. The CDR3 runs to 16 residues. Based on the CDR3 plus reference TRBV15 and TRBJ2-7, the full variable domain is DAMVIQNPRYQVTQFGKPVTLSCSQTLNHNVMYWYQQKSSQAPKLLFHYYDKDFNNEADTPDNFQSRRPNTSFCFLDIRSPGLGDTAMYLCATSRQGTGGEGEQYFGPGTRLTVT.

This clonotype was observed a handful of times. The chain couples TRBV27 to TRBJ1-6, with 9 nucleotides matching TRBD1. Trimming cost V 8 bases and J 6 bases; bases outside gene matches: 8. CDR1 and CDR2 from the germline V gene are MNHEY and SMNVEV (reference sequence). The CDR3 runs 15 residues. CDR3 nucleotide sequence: TGTGCCAGCCTCGAACAGGGGGCGAGTAATTCACCCCTCCACTTT. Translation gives CASLEQGASNSPLHF.

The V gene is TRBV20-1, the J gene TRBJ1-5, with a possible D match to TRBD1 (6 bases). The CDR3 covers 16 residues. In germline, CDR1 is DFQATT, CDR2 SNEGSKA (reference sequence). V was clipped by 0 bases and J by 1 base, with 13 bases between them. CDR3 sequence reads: CSARDGGGPSNQPQHF. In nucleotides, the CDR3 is TGCAGTGCTAGAGACGGGGGCGGACCAAGCAATCAGCCCCAGCATTTT.

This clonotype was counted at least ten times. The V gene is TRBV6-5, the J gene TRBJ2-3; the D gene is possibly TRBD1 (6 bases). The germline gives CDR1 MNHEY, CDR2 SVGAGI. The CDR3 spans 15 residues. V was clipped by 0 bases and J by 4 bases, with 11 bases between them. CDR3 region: CASSYSFTGPDTQYF. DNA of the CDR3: TGTGCCAGCAGTTACTCCTTTACAGGGCCAGATACGCAGTATTTT.

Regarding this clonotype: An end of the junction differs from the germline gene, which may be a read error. The CDR3 coding sequence is TGTGCCAGCAGCTCCTCCGGACAGCTATCAACTAATGAAAAACTGTATTTT. Its protein product is CASSSSGQLSTNEKLYF. This chain links TRBV6-5 with TRBJ1-4; possibly TRBD1 for D (6 bases). Germline V gives CDR1 MNHEY, CDR2 SVGAGI. The CDR3 spans 17 residues.

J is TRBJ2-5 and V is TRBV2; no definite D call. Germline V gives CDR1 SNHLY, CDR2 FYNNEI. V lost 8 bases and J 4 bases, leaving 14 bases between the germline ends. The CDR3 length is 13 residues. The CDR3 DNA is TGTGCCAGCCAAAGACTGGCTATAGAGACCCAGTACTTC. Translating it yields CASQRLAIETQYF.

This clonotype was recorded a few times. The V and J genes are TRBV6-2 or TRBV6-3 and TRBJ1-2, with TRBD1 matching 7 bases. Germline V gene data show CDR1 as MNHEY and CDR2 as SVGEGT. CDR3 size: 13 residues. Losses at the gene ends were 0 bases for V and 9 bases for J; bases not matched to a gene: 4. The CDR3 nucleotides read TGTGCCAGCAGTTACTCCCACAGGGGAAGCTACACCTTC. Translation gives CASSYSHRGSYTF.

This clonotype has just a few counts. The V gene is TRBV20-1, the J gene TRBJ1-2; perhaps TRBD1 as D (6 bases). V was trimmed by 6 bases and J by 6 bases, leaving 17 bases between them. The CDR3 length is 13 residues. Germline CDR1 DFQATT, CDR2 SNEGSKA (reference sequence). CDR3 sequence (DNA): TGCAGTGCCGGGGGGGCAGGGTTTAATGGCTACACCTTC. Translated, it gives CSAGGAGFNGYTF.

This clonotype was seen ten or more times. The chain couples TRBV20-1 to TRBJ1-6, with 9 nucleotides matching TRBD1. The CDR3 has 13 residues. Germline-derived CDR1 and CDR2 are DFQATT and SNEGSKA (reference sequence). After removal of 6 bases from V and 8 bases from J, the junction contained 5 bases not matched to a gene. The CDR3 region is CSAPGQGYSPLHF. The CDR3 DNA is TGCAGTGCGCCCGGACAGGGGTATTCACCCCTCCACTTT.

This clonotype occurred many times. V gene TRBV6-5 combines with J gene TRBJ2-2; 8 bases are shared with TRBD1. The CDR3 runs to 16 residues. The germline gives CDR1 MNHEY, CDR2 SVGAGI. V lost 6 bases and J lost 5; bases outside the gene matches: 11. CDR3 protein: CASRRGQDLRTGELFF. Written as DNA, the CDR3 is TGTGCCAGCAGGAGGGGACAGGACCTAAGGACCGGGGAGCTGTTTTTT.

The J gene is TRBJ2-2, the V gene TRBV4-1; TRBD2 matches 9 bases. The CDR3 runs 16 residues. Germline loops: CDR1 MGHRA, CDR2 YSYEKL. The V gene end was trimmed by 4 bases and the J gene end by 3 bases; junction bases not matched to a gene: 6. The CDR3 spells CASSRSGGRDTGELFF. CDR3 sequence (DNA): TGCGCCAGCAGCCGCAGCGGGGGGCGGGACACCGGGGAGCTGTTTTTT.

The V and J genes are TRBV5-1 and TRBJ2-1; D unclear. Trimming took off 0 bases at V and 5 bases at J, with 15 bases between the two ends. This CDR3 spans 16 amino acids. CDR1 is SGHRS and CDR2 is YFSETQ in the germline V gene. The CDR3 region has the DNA TGCGCCAGCAGCTTGGGTCTTGCGCGGAGAGACAATGAGCAGTTCTTC. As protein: CASSLGLARRDNEQFF. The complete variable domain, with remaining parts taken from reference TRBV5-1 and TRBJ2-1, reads KAGVTQTPRYLIKTRGQQVTLSCSPISGHRSVSWYQQTPGQGLQFLFEYFSETQRNKGNFPGRFSGRQFSNSRSEMNVSTLELGDSALYLCASSLGLARRDNEQFFGPGTRLTVL.

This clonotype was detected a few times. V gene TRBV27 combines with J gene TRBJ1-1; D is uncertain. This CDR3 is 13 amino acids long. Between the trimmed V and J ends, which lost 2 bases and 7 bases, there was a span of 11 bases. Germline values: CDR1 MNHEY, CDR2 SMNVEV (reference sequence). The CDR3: CASSLTRTLEAFF. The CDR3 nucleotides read TGTGCCAGCAGTTTAACTAGAACTCTTGAAGCTTTCTTT.

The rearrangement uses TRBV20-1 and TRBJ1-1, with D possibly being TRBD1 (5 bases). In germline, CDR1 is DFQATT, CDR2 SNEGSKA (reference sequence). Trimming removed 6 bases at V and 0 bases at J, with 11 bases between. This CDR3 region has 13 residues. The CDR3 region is CSARVTVNTEAFF. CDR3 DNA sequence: TGCAGTGCCCGCGTGACAGTGAACACTGAAGCTTTCTTT.

The CDR3 DNA reads as TGTGCCAGCAGCCCCCGGGTGAGCTCCTACGAGCAGTACTTC. It is translated as CASSPRVSSYEQYF. The gene calls are TRBV3-1 and TRBJ2-7; D gene uncertain. Germline loops: CDR1 LGHDT, CDR2 YNNKEL (reference sequence). Trimming took off 4 bases at V and 0 bases at J, with 10 bases between the two ends. This CDR3 comprises 14 residues.

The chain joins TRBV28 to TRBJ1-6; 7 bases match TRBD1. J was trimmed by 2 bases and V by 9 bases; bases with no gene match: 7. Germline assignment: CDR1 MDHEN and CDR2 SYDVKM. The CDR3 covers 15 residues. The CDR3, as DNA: TGTGCCAGTCGGGACAGTATCGCCTATAATTCACCCCTCCACTTT. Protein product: CASRDSIAYNSPLHF.

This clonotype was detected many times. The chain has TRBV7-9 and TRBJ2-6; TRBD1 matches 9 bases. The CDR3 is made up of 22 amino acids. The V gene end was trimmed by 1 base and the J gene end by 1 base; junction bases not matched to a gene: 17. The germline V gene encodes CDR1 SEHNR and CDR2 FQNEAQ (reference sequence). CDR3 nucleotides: TGTGCCAGCAGCTTAGGGGTGTCGGGGACAGGGTCACCCTTTTCTGGGGCCAACGTCCTGACTTTC. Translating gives CASSLGVSGTGSPFSGANVLTF.

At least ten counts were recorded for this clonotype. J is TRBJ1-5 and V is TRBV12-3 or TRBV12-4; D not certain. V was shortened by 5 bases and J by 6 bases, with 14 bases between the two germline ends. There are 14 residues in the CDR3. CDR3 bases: TGTGCCAGCAGTGCAGCGGACCGGGGTCAGCCCCAGCATTTT. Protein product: CASSAADRGQPQHF.

CDR3 DNA sequence: TGCGCCAGCAGCCAAGGGTGGGCCTCTGGAAACACCATATATTTT. Translated, it gives CASSQGWASGNTIYF. The V gene is TRBV4-1, the J gene TRBJ1-3; no definite D call. The V gene lost 1 base and the J gene lost 0 bases, with 7 bases spanning the gap. Germline-derived CDR1 and CDR2 are MGHRA and YSYEKL. The CDR3 is 15 amino acids.

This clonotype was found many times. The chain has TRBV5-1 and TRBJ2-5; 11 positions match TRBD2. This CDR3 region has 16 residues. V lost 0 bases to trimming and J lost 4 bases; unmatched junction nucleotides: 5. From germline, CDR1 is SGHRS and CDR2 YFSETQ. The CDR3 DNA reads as TGCGCCAGCAGCTTGGTAGCACTAGCGGGAGCAGAGACCCAGTACTTC. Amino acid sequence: CASSLVALAGAETQYF. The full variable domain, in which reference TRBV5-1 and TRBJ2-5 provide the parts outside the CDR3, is KAGVTQTPRYLIKTRGQQVTLSCSPISGHRSVSWYQQTPGQGLQFLFEYFSETQRNKGNFPGRFSGRQFSNSRSEMNVSTLELGDSALYLCASSLVALAGAETQYFGPGTRLLVL.

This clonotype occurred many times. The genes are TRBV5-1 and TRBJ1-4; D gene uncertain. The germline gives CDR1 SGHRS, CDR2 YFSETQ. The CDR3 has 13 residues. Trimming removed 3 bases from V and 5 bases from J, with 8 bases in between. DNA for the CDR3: TGCGCCAGCAGCTACGTCACAAATGAAAAACTGTTTTTT. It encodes CASSYVTNEKLFF.

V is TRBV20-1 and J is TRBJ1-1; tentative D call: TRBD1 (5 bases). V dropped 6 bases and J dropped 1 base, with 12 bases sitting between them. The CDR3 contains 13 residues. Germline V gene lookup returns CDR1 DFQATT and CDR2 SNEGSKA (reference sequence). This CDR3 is CSARGLSNTEAFF. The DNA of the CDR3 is TGCAGTGCGAGGGGACTTTCGAACACTGAAGCTTTCTTT.

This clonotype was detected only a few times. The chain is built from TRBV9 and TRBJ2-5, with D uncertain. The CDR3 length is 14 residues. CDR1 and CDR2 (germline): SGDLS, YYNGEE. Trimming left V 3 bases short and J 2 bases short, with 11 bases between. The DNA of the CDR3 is TGTGCCAGCAGCGCCCGCGCCGGACAAGAGACCCAGTACTTC. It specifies CASSARAGQETQYF.

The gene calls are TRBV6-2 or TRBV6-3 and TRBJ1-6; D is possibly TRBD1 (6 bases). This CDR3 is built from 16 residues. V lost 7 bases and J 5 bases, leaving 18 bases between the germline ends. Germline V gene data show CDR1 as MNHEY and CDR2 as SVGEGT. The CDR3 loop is CASTYRAPGDNSPLHF. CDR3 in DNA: TGTGCCAGCACGTACAGGGCGCCCGGCGATAATTCACCCCTCCACTTT.